This T cell receptor (beta chain) was recorded in a study of shared clonotypes between healthy human individuals. Study conclusions and caveats: The generation probabilities recorded for non-shared clonotypes fell below those of clonotypes shared by all four donors. A limitation of the genetic and exposure-history diversity represented arose from few donors. Between a few donors, naive CD4 clonotypes were shared at a level of around 5.2%.

The data were produced by immunoSEQ multiplex PCR, yet TCRdb's version contains in-frame clones alone and is incomplete. The sample has around 88,000 clones; 60% to 70% are singletons. V was cut by 2 bases and J by 6 bases, with 7 bases left in between. Germline V gives CDR1 SEHNR, CDR2 FQNEAQ (reference sequence). The CDR3 extends over 12 amino acids. On this clone: What it binds is unknown.

Sequenced sample: memory CD8+ T cells sorted from blood. As for subset: CD45RO+ cells pooled with CCR7-negative TemRA cells. The chain carries TRBV7-9 and TRBJ1-2; D not certain. The sequence derives from a man aged 25 to 40 in good health. CDR3 region: CASSLQLDGYTF. The CDR3 DNA follows: TGTGCCAGCAGCTTACAATTAGATGGCTACACCTTC. Looking up the rest from reference TRBV7-9 and TRBJ1-2 gives the full variable domain: DTGVSQNPRHKITKRGQNVTFRCDPISEHNRLYWYRQTLGQGPEFLTYFQNEAQLEKSRLLSDRFSAERPKGSFSTLEIQRTEQGDSAMYLCASSLQLDGYTFGSGTRLTVV.